The following is a TCR beta chain sequence with its context. This record comes from a study of blood T cell repertoires in COVID-19. In the study overall: T cells, B-cell-depleted T cells, or PBMCs provided the cDNA or gDNA that served as material.

Participants reported their clinical history, and cohort assignment relied on those reports. As handled by the study authors: Nucleated cell counts were estimated from reference gene primer amplification. Here immunoSEQ multiplex PCR was the method, and the copy in TCRdb shows in-frame clones only, minus some. That table furnishes V, J and clone size, whereas the DNA furnished D and trimming. The data contain 180,000 or so clones, roughly 80% of them seen just once; the ten biggest clones take up around 14%. Germline CDR1 is SGHNT and CDR2 is YENEEA. V shed 2 bases and J shed 5 bases, with 5 bases lying between them. The CDR3 contains 12 residues.

The receptor comes from a man in his 60s who had been exposed to COVID-19. The sample consisted of PBMCs or T cells enriched from blood (not recorded which). The chain links TRBV11-3 to TRBJ2-3; unclear D gene. This CDR3 is CASSLRVDTQYF. Written as DNA, the CDR3 is TGTGCCAGCAGCTTACGGGTAGATACGCAGTATTTT. Supplemented by reference TRBV11-3 and TRBJ2-3, the full variable domain reads EAGVVQSPRYKIIEKKQPVAFWCNPISGHNTLYWYLQNLGQGPELLIRYENEEAVDDSQLPKDRFSAERLKGVDSTLKIQPAELGDSAVYLCASSLRVDTQYFGPGTRLTVL.